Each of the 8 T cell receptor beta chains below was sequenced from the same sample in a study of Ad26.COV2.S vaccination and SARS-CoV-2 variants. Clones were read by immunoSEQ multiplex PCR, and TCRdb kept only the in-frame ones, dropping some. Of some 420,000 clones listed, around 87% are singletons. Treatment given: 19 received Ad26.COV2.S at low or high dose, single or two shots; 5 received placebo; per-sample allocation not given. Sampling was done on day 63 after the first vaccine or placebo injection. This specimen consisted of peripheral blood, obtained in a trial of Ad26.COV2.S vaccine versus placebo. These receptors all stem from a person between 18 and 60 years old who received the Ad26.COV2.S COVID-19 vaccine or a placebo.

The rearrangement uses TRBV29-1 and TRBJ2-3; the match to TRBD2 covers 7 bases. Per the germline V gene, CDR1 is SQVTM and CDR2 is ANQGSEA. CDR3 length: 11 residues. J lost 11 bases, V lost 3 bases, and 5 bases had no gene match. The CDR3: CSVEVPGGQYF. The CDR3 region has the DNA TGCAGCGTTGAGGTTCCGGGAGGGCAGTATTTT.

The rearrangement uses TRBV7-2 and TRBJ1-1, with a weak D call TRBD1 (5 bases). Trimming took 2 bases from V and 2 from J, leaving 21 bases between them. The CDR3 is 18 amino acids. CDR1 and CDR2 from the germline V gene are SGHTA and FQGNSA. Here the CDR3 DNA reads TGTGCCAGCAGCTTACAGGGCCGGGTAGGGGCGGGTAACACTGAAGCTTTCTTT. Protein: CASSLQGRVGAGNTEAFF.

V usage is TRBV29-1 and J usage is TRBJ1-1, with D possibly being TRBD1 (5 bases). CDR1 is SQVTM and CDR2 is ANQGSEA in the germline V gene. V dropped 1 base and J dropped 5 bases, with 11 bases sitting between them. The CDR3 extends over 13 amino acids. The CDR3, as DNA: TGCAGCGTTGAAGCGTCGGGGGATACTGAAGCTTTCTTT. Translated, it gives CSVEASGDTEAFF.

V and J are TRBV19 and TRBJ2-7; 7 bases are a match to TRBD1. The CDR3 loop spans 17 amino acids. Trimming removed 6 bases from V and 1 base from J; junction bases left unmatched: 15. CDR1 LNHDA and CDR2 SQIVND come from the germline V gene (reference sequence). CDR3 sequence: CASSLPLGTAPSYEQYF. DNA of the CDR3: TGTGCCAGTAGCCTCCCTCTCGGGACAGCTCCTTCCTACGAGCAGTACTTC.

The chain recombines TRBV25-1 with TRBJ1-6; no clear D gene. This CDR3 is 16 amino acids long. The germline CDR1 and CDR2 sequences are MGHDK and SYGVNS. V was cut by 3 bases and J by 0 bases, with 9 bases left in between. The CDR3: CASSDEASSYNSPLHF. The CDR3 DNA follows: TGTGCCAGCAGTGACGAGGCCAGCTCCTATAATTCACCCCTCCACTTT.

The CDR3 nucleotides are TGTGCCAGCAGCCAATATGGAAACACCATATATTTT. It codes for CASSQYGNTIYF. The V call is TRBV14, the J call TRBJ1-3, with D unclear. Germline-derived CDR1 and CDR2 are SGHDN and FVKESK. The CDR3 is 12 amino acids. The V gene lost 2 bases and the J gene lost 3 bases, with 2 bases spanning the gap.

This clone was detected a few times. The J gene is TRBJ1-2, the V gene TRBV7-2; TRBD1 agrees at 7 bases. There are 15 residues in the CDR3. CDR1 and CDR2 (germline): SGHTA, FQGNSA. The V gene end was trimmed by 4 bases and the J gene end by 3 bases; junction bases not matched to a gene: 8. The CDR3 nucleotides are TGTGCCAGCAGCTCCTCCCAGGGGGGGCACTATGGCTACACCTTC. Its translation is CASSSSQGGHYGYTF.

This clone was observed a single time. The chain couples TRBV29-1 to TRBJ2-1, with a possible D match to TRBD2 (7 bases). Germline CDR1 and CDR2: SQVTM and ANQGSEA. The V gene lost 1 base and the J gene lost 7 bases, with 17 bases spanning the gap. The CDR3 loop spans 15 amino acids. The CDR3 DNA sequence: TGCAGCGTTGAAGTTGTCGGGGGGCTTTTAAATGAGCAGTTCTTC. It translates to CSVEVVGGLLNEQFF.